Each of the 20 T cell receptor beta chains below was sequenced from the same sample in a study of shared T cell receptors in the human thymus. Method: immunoSEQ multiplex PCR; TCRdb's copy keeps in-frame clones and lacks some. This sample has hundreds of thousands of clones; 80% to 90% occur once, and the top ten carry roughly 0.0086%. This sample was shared with a second study, whose subject was human thymus T cells.

Sequencing was carried out using thymocytes. The receptor set was obtained from a boy in the first two years of life with a congenital heart defect.

The chain couples TRBV13 to TRBJ1-1, with D uncertain. V was trimmed by 3 bases and J by 3 bases, leaving 14 bases between them. The CDR3 contains 15 residues. Germline V gene lookup returns CDR1 PRHDT and CDR2 FYEKMQ (reference sequence). CDR3 DNA: TGTGCCAGCAGCTTTAGCCTTAACGAGGACACTGAAGCTTTCTTT. Its translation is CASSFSLNEDTEAFF.

V is TRBV7-2 and J is TRBJ2-7, with 13 bases matching TRBD2. With 7 bases clipped from V and 7 bases from J, the junction kept 7 bases outside the gene matches. Germline CDR1 SGHTA, CDR2 FQGNSA. This CDR3 is 14 amino acids long. The chain's CDR3 is CASTLWTSGGEQYF. DNA for the CDR3: TGTGCCAGCACCCTCTGGACTAGCGGGGGTGAGCAGTACTTC.

This clone was detected only once. The chain employs TRBV15 and TRBJ1-5; a weak D match, TRBD1 (6 bases). V was trimmed by 1 base and J by 8 bases, leaving 15 bases between them. This CDR3 has 15 residues. CDR1 is LNHNV and CDR2 is YYDKDF in the germline V gene (reference sequence). The CDR3: CATSRGAQGRKPQHF. The CDR3 coding sequence is TGTGCCACCAGCAGAGGGGCGCAGGGGCGAAAGCCCCAGCATTTT.

Turning to this clone: At one end, the junction sequence differs from germline, possibly due to a read error. The chain is built from TRBV10-1 and TRBJ2-1; 13 nucleotides line up with TRBD2. The length of the CDR3 is 17 residues. Germline CDR1 reads WNHNN; CDR2 reads SYGVQD (reference sequence). The CDR3 nucleotides are TGCGCCAGCACTGAGGGACTAGCGGGATACGACTGCAATGAGCAGTTCTTC. Amino acids: CASTEGLAGYDCNEQFF.

The chain joins TRBV6-5 to TRBJ2-7, with TRBD2 matching 7 bases. Germline assignment: CDR1 MNHEY and CDR2 SVGAGI. Losses at the gene ends were 0 bases for V and 0 bases for J; bases not matched to a gene: 5. This CDR3 contains 16 residues. The CDR3 nucleotides are TGTGCCAGCAGTTACTCGTCTAGCGGAATCTCCTACGAGCAGTACTTC. It yields the protein CASSYSSSGISYEQYF.

The chain has TRBV21-1 and TRBJ1-2; the D call of TRBD1 is as the table states it, not checked on the DNA. TRBV21-1 is tagged as a pseudogene. The CDR3 contains 17 residues. CDR3 sequence (DNA): TGTGCCAGCAGCAAAGGAGGAAGGGACAGGTCTAACTATGGCTACACCTTC. The encoded protein is CASSKGGRDRSNYGYTF.

The V and J genes are TRBV15 and TRBJ1-5, with 12 bases lining up with TRBD1. The CDR3 contains 16 residues. CDR1 and CDR2 (germline): LNHNV, YYDKDF (reference sequence). V was pared by 3 bases and J by 2 bases, with 2 bases of the junction left unmatched. DNA for the CDR3: TGTGCCACCAGCAGGGGACAGGGGGCGTGCAATCAGCCCCAGCATTTT. Residues: CATSRGQGACNQPQHF.

The chain carries TRBV27 and TRBJ2-1; 13 positions agree with TRBD2. The trim removed 3 bases at V and 8 bases at J, leaving 4 bases unmatched. Germline CDR1 and CDR2: MNHEY and SMNVEV (reference sequence). The CDR3 loop spans 15 amino acids. Written as DNA, the CDR3 is TGTGCCAGCAGTTTGGGACTAGCGGGAAGTCATGAGCAGTTCTTC. It yields the protein CASSLGLAGSHEQFF.

This clone was detected only a few times. J is TRBJ1-2 and V is TRBV5-6; D is perhaps TRBD1 (6 bases). Trimming pared 4 bases from V and 4 bases from J, leaving 17 bases between. This CDR3 spans 15 amino acids. Germline CDR1 SGHDT, CDR2 YYEEEE. The DNA of the CDR3 is TGTGCCAGCAGCACCAGGACAGTTTCCCTCTATGGCTACACCTTC. Amino acids: CASSTRTVSLYGYTF. The variable domain in full, completed from reference TRBV5-6 and TRBJ1-2, reads DAGVTQSPTHLIKTRGQQVTLRCSPKSGHDTVSWYQQALGQGPQFIFQYYEEEERQRGNFPDRFSGHQFPNYSSELNVNALLLGDSALYLCASSTRTVSLYGYTFGSGTRLTVV.

J is TRBJ2-7 and V is TRBV11-1; 12 bases map to TRBD1. Germline assignment: CDR1 SGHAT and CDR2 FQDESV (reference sequence). This CDR3 region has 16 residues. V dropped 1 base and J dropped 5; count of bases not matched to a gene: 6. CDR3 DNA: TGTGCCAGCAGCTTAGATCCCGGGACAGGGGGCGACGAGCAGTACTTC. This codes for CASSLDPGTGGDEQYF.

The CDR3 region is CASSQRDKPNTEAFF. The CDR3 nucleotides are TGCGCCAGCAGCCAGAGGGACAAACCGAACACTGAAGCTTTCTTT. V and J are TRBV4-3 and TRBJ1-1, with D possibly matching TRBD1 (6 bases). The CDR3 loop spans 15 amino acids. Germline V gene sequence: CDR1 LGHNA, CDR2 YSLEER. Trimming pared 3 bases from V and 1 base from J, leaving 12 bases between.

The chain has TRBV27 and TRBJ2-1; 10 positions agree with TRBD2. CDR1 and CDR2 (germline): MNHEY, SMNVEV (reference sequence). CDR3 size: 14 residues. The V segment lost 6 bases and the J segment 4 bases; nucleotides outside the gene matches: 3. CDR3 sequence: CASRTSGPYNEQFF. The CDR3 nucleotides are TGTGCCAGCAGGACTAGCGGGCCGTACAATGAGCAGTTCTTC.

The rearrangement links TRBV19 to TRBJ1-5; D gene unclear. Germline CDR1 and CDR2: LNHDA and SQIVND (reference sequence). The CDR3 sequence is 12 residues long. Trimming stripped 6 bases from V and 6 bases from J, with 9 bases between. The CDR3 region has the DNA TGTGCCAGTAGGCGGGGTAGTCAGCCCCAGCATTTT. Its protein is CASRRGSQPQHF.

The chain links TRBV27 to TRBJ1-6; D is undetermined. The V gene lost 3 bases and the J gene lost 5 bases, with 8 bases spanning the gap. CDR1 MNHEY and CDR2 SMNVEV come from the germline V gene (reference sequence). This CDR3 is 14 amino acids long. CDR3 amino acids: CASSFRGNNSPLHF. For the CDR3, the DNA is TGTGCCAGCAGTTTTCGAGGGAATAATTCACCCCTCCACTTT.

J is TRBJ2-5 and V is TRBV7-9; no clear D gene. The DNA end is a closer match to TRBJ2-7, so the J assignment may be wrong. From germline, CDR1 is SEHNR and CDR2 FQNEAQ (reference sequence). There are 12 residues in the CDR3. The CDR3 DNA sequence: TGTGCCAGCAGCTCCCGGATGGGCGAGCAGTACTTC. This sequence encodes CASSSRMGEQYF.

The chain employs TRBV11-2 and TRBJ1-2; no definite D call. The CDR3 consists of 13 residues. V was cut by 5 bases and J by 1 base, with 8 bases left in between. In germline, CDR1 is SGHAT, CDR2 FQNNGV. The CDR3 sequence is CASSHGVNYGYTF. DNA for the CDR3: TGTGCCAGCAGCCACGGGGTTAACTATGGCTACACCTTC.

This clone occurred once. The chain carries TRBV11-2 and TRBJ1-1; D gene uncertain. The CDR3 covers 19 residues. Trimming removed 2 bases at V and 4 bases at J, with 26 bases between. Germline lookup yields CDR1 SGHAT and CDR2 FQNNGV. CDR3 nucleotide sequence: TGTGCCAGCAGCTTACCCCCCGGAGGCCATAAAACCGGTTTCACTGAAGCTTTCTTT. Translation gives CASSLPPGGHKTGFTEAFF.

This clone was found once. This sequence joins TRBV2 and TRBJ1-1; 10 nucleotides align to TRBD1. The CDR3 spans 15 residues. V lost 6 bases, J lost 4 bases, and 8 bases stayed unmatched. Germline V gene data show CDR1 as SNHLY and CDR2 as FYNNEI. CDR3 nucleotide sequence: TGTGCCAGCAGCTCCGCCGGGGACAGGGGCACTGAAGCTTTCTTT. Translated: CASSSAGDRGTEAFF.

The rearrangement joins TRBV7-2 to TRBJ1-6, with 12 positions matching TRBD1. Trimming at V came to 5 bases and at J to 9 bases, leaving 8 bases not matched to a gene. This CDR3 spans 16 amino acids. Germline lookup yields CDR1 SGHTA and CDR2 FQGNSA. The chain's CDR3 is CASSPRDRGLSSPLHF. The DNA for the CDR3 is TGTGCCAGCAGCCCCCGGGACAGGGGGCTGAGTTCACCCCTCCACTTT.

This clone was seen a handful of times. V is TRBV4-2 and J is TRBJ2-7; 9 nucleotides align to TRBD1. Germline lookup yields CDR1 LGHNA and CDR2 YNFKEQ. The CDR3 contains 15 residues. Unmatched junction bases numbered 7, after V lost 0 bases and J lost 7 bases. CDR3 loop: CASSQEEGQGDEQYF. The CDR3 DNA reads as TGTGCCAGCAGCCAAGAAGAGGGACAGGGTGATGAGCAGTACTTC.